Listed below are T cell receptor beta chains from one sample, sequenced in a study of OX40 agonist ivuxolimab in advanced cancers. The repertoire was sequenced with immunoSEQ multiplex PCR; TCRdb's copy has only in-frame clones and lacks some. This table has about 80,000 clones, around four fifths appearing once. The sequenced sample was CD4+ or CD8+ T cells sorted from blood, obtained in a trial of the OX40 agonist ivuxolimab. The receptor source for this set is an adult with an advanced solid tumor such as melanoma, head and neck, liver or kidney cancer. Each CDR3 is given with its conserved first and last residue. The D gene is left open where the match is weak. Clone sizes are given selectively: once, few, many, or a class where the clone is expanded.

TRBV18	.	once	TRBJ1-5	CASSLGQISNQPQHF	TGTGCCAGCTCACTCGGACAGATTAGCAATCAGCCCCAGCATTTT
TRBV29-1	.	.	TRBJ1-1	CSVEKGVTEAFF	TGCAGCGTTGAAAAAGGGGTCACTGAAGCTTTCTTT
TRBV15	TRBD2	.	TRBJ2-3	CATSGGSRLAGATDTQYF	TGTGCCACCAGCGGAGGATCGAGACTAGCGGGGGCCACAGATACGCAGTATTTT
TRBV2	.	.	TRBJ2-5	CASSRTEEETQYF	TGTGCCAGCAGCCGGACCGAAGAAGAGACCCAGTACTTC
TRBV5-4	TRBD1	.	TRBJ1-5	CASSSGGGNQPQHF	TGTGCCAGCAGTTCAGGGGGTGGCAATCAGCCCCAGCATTTT
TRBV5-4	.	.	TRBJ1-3	CASSLGQGNTIYF	TGTGCCAGCAGCTTGGGGCAAGGGAACACCATATATTTT
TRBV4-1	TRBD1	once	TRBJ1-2	CASSRPGQNYGYTF	TGCGCCAGCAGCCGACCGGGACAGAACTATGGCTACACCTTC
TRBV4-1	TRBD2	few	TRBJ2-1	CASSSLAGVSYNEQFF	TGCGCCAGCAGCTCTCTAGCGGGAGTCTCCTACAATGAGCAGTTCTTC
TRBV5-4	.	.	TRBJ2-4	CASSSALGGGGSKNIQYF	TGTGCCAGCAGCTCGGCCTTGGGGGGCGGTGGGTCCAAAAACATTCAGTACTTC
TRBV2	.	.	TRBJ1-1	CASGQVMNTEAFF	TGTGCCAGCGGGCAGGTTATGAACACTGAAGCTTTCTTT
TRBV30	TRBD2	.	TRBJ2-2	CAYGLAGFTGELFF	TGTGCCTATGGACTAGCGGGGTTCACCGGGGAGCTGTTTTTT
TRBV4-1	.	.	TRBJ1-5	CASSQERAAGDQPQHF	TGCGCCAGCAGCCAAGAAAGGGCGGCGGGTGATCAGCCCCAGCATTTT
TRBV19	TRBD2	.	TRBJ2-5	CASSPQASGQETQYF	TGTGCCAGTAGTCCCCAGGCTAGCGGTCAAGAGACCCAGTACTTC
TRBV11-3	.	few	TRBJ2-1	CASSQGGLTYNEQFF	TGTGCCAGCAGCCAAGGAGGGCTTACCTACAATGAGCAGTTCTTC
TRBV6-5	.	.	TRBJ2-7	CASSSQGHEQYF	TGTGCCAGCAGTTCACAGGGCCACGAGCAGTACTTC
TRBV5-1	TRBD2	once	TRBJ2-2	CASSLASGRVTGELFF	TGCGCCAGCAGCTTGGCTAGCGGGAGGGTTACCGGGGAGCTGTTTTTT
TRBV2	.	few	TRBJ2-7	CASSLSGNSYEQYF	TGTGCCAGCAGCCTTTCTGGGAACTCCTACGAGCAGTACTTC
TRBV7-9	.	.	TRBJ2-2	CASSYTPGTSNTGELFF	TGTGCCAGCAGTTATACCCCAGGGACCTCGAACACCGGGGAGCTGTTTTTT
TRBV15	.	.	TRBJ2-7	CATSRGSSPEQYF	TGTGCCACCAGCAGAGGATCCAGCCCCGAGCAGTACTTC
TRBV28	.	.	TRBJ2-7	CASSPVATYEQYF	TGTGCCAGCAGTCCAGTGGCTACCTACGAGCAGTACTTC
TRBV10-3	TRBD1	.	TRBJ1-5	CAIGTRDRGGGYQPQHF	TGTGCCATCGGAACGAGGGACAGGGGGGGCGGGTATCAGCCCCAGCATTTT
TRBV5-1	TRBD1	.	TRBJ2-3	CASSLDTGGTDTQYF	TGCGCCAGCAGCTTGGACACAGGGGGCACAGATACGCAGTATTTT
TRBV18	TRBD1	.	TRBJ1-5	CASSPRTGDGQPQHF	TGTGCCAGCTCACCCCGGACAGGGGACGGTCAGCCCCAGCATTTT
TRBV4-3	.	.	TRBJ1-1	CASSSRGGTEAFF	TGCGCCAGCAGCTCTCGGGGTGGCACTGAAGCTTTCTTT
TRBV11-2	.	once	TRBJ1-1	CASSSFSRAPEAFF	TGTGCCAGCAGCTCGTTTAGCAGGGCGCCTGAAGCTTTCTTT
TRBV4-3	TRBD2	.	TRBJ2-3	CASSQDRTSFGSSTDTQYF	TGCGCCAGCAGCCAAGATCGGACTAGCTTTGGGTCTAGCACAGATACGCAGTATTTT
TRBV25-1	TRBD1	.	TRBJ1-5	CASSGTGPSNQPQHF	TGTGCCAGCAGTGGGACAGGGCCTTCTAATCAGCCCCAGCATTTT
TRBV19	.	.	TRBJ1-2	CASSIDRDTAYGYTF	TGTGCCAGTAGTATAGACCGAGACACCGCCTATGGCTACACCTTC
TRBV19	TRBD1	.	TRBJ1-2	CASLNDRGLYGYTF	TGTGCCAGTCTAAACGACAGGGGGCTCTATGGCTACACCTTC
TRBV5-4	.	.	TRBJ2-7	CASSFPPAGPHSYEQYF	TGTGCCAGCAGCTTCCCACCGGCGGGACCTCACTCCTACGAGCAGTACTTC
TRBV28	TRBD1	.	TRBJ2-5	CASSFGTGVAETQYF	TGTGCCAGCAGTTTTGGGACAGGGGTGGCCGAGACCCAGTACTTC
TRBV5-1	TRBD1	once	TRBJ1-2	CASSSTGDYGYTF	TGCGCCAGCAGCTCGACAGGGGACTATGGCTACACCTTC
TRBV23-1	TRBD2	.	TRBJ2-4	CASSQWVAGENIQYF	TGCGCCAGCAGTCAATGGGTAGCGGGAGAAAACATTCAGTACTTC